These T cell receptor beta chains were read from a single sample in a study of T cell responses to AZD1222 COVID-19 vaccine. Using immunoSEQ multiplex PCR, the repertoire was profiled, and TCRdb retains in-frame clones only, with some absent. This table has 99,000 or so clones, approximately 88% appearing once. The sequencing used peripheral blood, collected on day 0 of AZD1222 vaccination. The receptors originated from an adult in good health. CDR3s include the opening cysteine and the closing phenylalanine or tryptophan. D genes are given only for firm matches. Size is stated for part of the rows, as once, few or many counts, or as a class when the clone is expanded.

D gene	V gene	J gene	clone size	CDR3 DNA	CDR3 protein
NA	TRBV12-2	TRBJ2-3	NA	TGTGCAAGTCGCCCAGGGAAGGGGACTAGCGGGAGCTGGGGATGCACAGATACGCAGTATTTT	CASRPGKGTSGSWGCTDTQYF
NA	TRBV24-1	TRBJ2-7	NA	TGTGCCACCAGTGGTACGGTATCACCCTACGAGCAGTACTTC	CATSGTVSPYEQYF
TRBD1	TRBV5-1	TRBJ2-7	NA	TGCGCCAGCAGCTTGGCCCGTTTAGAACAGGGGACCTCCTACGAGCAGTACTTC	CASSLARLEQGTSYEQYF
NA	TRBV19	TRBJ2-5	NA	TGTGCCAGTAGTATTTCGGGCCAAGAGACCCAGTACTTC	CASSISGQETQYF
NA	TRBV27	TRBJ1-2	NA	TGTGCCAGCAGTTGGGGCAGGGGCTATGGCTACACCTTC	CASSWGRGYGYTF
TRBD2	TRBV27	TRBJ2-2	once	TGTGCCAGCAGTTTATTAAGCGGCGCGGGGGACCTGACCGGGGAGCTGTTTTTT	CASSLLSGAGDLTGELFF
NA	TRBV4-1	TRBJ1-6	NA	TGCGCCAGCAGCCAAGCCGGCAGGGGCACCTATAATTCACCCCTCCACTTT	CASSQAGRGTYNSPLHF
TRBD1	TRBV15	TRBJ1-3	NA	TGTGCCACCAGCGGCGACAGGGGATACACCATATATTTT	CATSGDRGYTIYF
NA	TRBV6-6	TRBJ2-5	NA	TGTGCCAGCAGTTACTCGATCAACCAAGAGACCCAGTACTTC	CASSYSINQETQYF
TRBD1	TRBV7-8	TRBJ1-1	NA	TGTGCCAGCAGCTCGGACAGGATCTTCGGGGCGAACACTGAAGCTTTCTTT	CASSSDRIFGANTEAFF
NA	TRBV7-9	TRBJ1-6	NA	TGTGCCAGCAGCGCTTATTCACCCCTCCACTTT	CASSAYSPLHF
TRBD2	TRBV7-7	TRBJ2-1	few	TGTGCCAGCAGCGAGGGACTAGCGGAGTACAATGAGCAGTTCTTC	CASSEGLAEYNEQFF
NA	TRBV4-3	TRBJ2-7	once	TGCGCCAGCAGCCCGGGGGGGGACAGGGCCCTTGGCGAGCAGTACTTC	CASSPGGDRALGEQYF
NA	TRBV2	TRBJ2-2	NA	TGTGCCACCGTACAGGGGCGGGGGAGAAACACCGGGGAGCTGTTTTTT	CATVQGRGRNTGELFF
NA	TRBV5-1	TRBJ1-1	once	TGCGCCAGCAGCTTGGGCCAAAGGGACACTGAAGCTTTCTTT	CASSLGQRDTEAFF
NA	TRBV7-6	TRBJ2-5	few	TGTGCCAGCGACTCCAGGGGCGCCAGCTTGGAGGCCCAGTACTTC	CASDSRGASLEAQYF
NA	TRBV4-2	TRBJ1-4	once	TGTGCCAGCAGCCAAGATTCTGGGCAGAGGGAAAAACTGTTTTTT	CASSQDSGQREKLFF
NA	TRBV5-4	TRBJ2-2	NA	TGTGCCAATACGCGGGGTGGGAACACCGGGGAGCTGTTTTTT	CANTRGGNTGELFF
NA	TRBV2	TRBJ1-3	NA	TGTGCCAGCAGTGACAGGGATGCCGGAAACACCATATATTTT	CASSDRDAGNTIYF
TRBD1	TRBV25-1	TRBJ1-3	NA	TGTGCCAGCAGTGAGACCGGGACAGGGAAATTAACTGGAAACACCATATATTTT	CASSETGTGKLTGNTIYF
TRBD1	TRBV7-9	TRBJ1-2	NA	TGTGCCAGCAGCCGGACAGGGGTTGAGAACTATGGCTACACCTTC	CASSRTGVENYGYTF
NA	TRBV28	TRBJ1-3	NA	TGTGCCAGCAGTACCGGGACAAACTCTGGAAACACCATATATTTT	CASSTGTNSGNTIYF
TRBD2	TRBV2	TRBJ2-1	few	TGTGCCAGCAGTGAAGGGTCTAGCGGGGGCCGAAATGAGCAGTTCTTC	CASSEGSSGGRNEQFF
NA	TRBV7-2	TRBJ1-5	medium-sized	TGTGCCAGCAGCAAAGAGGGAGTCAGCAATCAGCCCCAGCATTTT	CASSKEGVSNQPQHF
NA	TRBV6-1	TRBJ2-1	NA	TGTGCCAGCAGTGAAGTTGGGGGGAACTACAATGAGCAGTTCTTC	CASSEVGGNYNEQFF
NA	TRBV2	TRBJ1-1	NA	TGTGCCAGCAGTGAAGGAACAGGAAGGAACACTGAAGCTTTCTTT	CASSEGTGRNTEAFF
NA	TRBV9	TRBJ1-1	NA	TGTGCCAGCAGCGCACTGGGAGTGAACACTGAAGCTTTCTTT	CASSALGVNTEAFF